The 18 T cell receptor beta chains below all came from one sample that was sequenced in a study of monozygotic twins with inflammatory bowel disease. TCRdb reanalyzed the 5' RACE reads, giving one entry per CDR3 protein sequence and no DNA. Its table records approximately 210,000 distinct CDR3 sequences. Sample: blood. The origin of the receptors is a human donor with ulcerative colitis or Crohn's disease, or a healthy co-twin of an affected twin (not recorded which).

The chain carries TRBV7-2 and TRBJ2-7; TCRdb's D gene call, TRBD2, goes unchecked for lack of DNA. CDR1 is SGHTA and CDR2 is FQGNSA in the germline V gene. This CDR3 region has 15 residues. This CDR3 reads CASSLVGTSGHEQYF.

CDR3 residues: CASSGQGSSTDTQYF. V usage is TRBV7-3 and J usage is TRBJ2-3; TCRdb lists TRBD1, though no DNA is available to test this call. There are 15 residues in the CDR3. Germline V gene lookup returns CDR1 SGHTA and CDR2 FQGTGA.

V gene TRBV4-1 combines with J gene TRBJ2-3. CDR1 and CDR2 (germline): MGHRA, YSYEKL. This CDR3 comprises 15 residues. CDR3 amino acids: CASSQDGNPTDTQYF.

CDR3 amino acids: CASSSTSGRTEETQYF. The chain recombines TRBV6-2 or TRBV6-3 with TRBJ2-5; there is no DNA to check the TCRdb D call of TRBD2. The CDR3 has 16 amino acids. CDR1 and CDR2 (germline): MNHEY, SVGEGT.

V usage is TRBV6-1 and J usage is TRBJ2-2; TCRdb gives TRBD2 as the D gene, but with no DNA this cannot be confirmed. Per germline, CDR1 MNHNS and CDR2 SASEGT. The CDR3 sequence is 14 residues long. This chain's CDR3 is CASSEEGGTGELFF.

CDR3 amino acids: CASSLLAEGTDTQYF. V is TRBV5-1 and J is TRBJ2-3; TCRdb designates TRBD2, a call that cannot be tested without DNA. The length of the CDR3 is 15 residues. Germline CDR1 is SGHRS and CDR2 is YFSETQ.

The chain joins TRBV19 to TRBJ1-4; TCRdb returns TRBD1, unconfirmable since there is no DNA. The CDR3 runs 16 residues. Per the germline V gene, CDR1 is LNHDA and CDR2 is SQIVND (reference sequence). The chain's CDR3 is CASSMGSPGLNEKLFF. Combining the CDR3 with reference TRBV19 and TRBJ1-4 gives the whole variable domain DGGITQSPKYLFRKEGQNVTLSCEQNLNHDAMYWYRQDPGQGLRLIYYSQIVNDFQKGDIAEGYSVSREKKESFPLTVTSAQKNPTAFYLCASSMGSPGLNEKLFFGSGTQLSVL.

The chain carries TRBV3-1 and TRBJ2-2; TCRdb gives TRBD1 as the D gene, but with no DNA this cannot be confirmed. Germline V CDR1 and CDR2: LGHDT, YNNKEL (reference sequence). The CDR3 totals 15 residues. The chain's CDR3 is CASSRWDSRTGELFF.

V usage is TRBV7-3 and J usage is TRBJ2-5; TCRdb designates TRBD2, a call that cannot be tested without DNA. From germline, CDR1 is SGHTA and CDR2 FQGTGA. The CDR3 spans 14 residues. CDR3 sequence reads: CASSLDAGGKTQYF.

V is TRBV5-1 and J is TRBJ2-2; the D call of TRBD2 rests on TCRdb alone, since no DNA is present to check it. This CDR3 comprises 15 residues. Germline-derived CDR1 and CDR2 are SGHRS and YFSETQ. CDR3 loop: CASSSSGGPPGELFF. The whole variable domain, remainder taken from reference TRBV5-1 and TRBJ2-2, is KAGVTQTPRYLIKTRGQQVTLSCSPISGHRSVSWYQQTPGQGLQFLFEYFSETQRNKGNFPGRFSGRQFSNSRSEMNVSTLELGDSALYLCASSSSGGPPGELFFGEGSRLTVL.

The CDR3 loop reads CASSGVTYEQYF. The rearrangement uses TRBV6-5 and TRBJ2-7. Germline V gene sequence: CDR1 MNHEY, CDR2 SVGAGI. The CDR3 covers 12 residues.

The chain is built from TRBV5-1 and TRBJ2-7; the D call from TCRdb, TRBD2, cannot be confirmed without DNA. The CDR3 sequence is 14 residues long. Germline V gene data show CDR1 as SGHRS and CDR2 as YFSETQ. The CDR3 sequence is CASSPRDYTYEQYF.

This chain joins TRBV20-1 and TRBJ2-3; TCRdb picks TRBD1, but there is no DNA to check that call. This CDR3 region has 14 residues. The germline gives CDR1 DFQATT, CDR2 SNEGSKA (reference sequence). CDR3 loop: CSAVRTGDTDTQYF.

V usage is TRBV12-3 or TRBV12-4 and J usage is TRBJ2-3; TCRdb reports TRBD1, a call that lacks DNA to check it against. This CDR3 has 15 residues. The CDR3 reads CASSPEGRGTDTQYF.

J is TRBJ1-1 and V is TRBV6-5. There are 14 residues in the CDR3. Germline CDR1 and CDR2: MNHEY and SVGAGI. The CDR3 sequence is CASSYSGLYTEAFF.

V gene TRBV12-3 or TRBV12-4 combines with J gene TRBJ1-4. The CDR3 runs 14 residues. The CDR3 spells CASSFRGGNEKLFF.

The genes are TRBV5-1 and TRBJ2-1; TCRdb's D gene call, TRBD1, goes unchecked for lack of DNA. The CDR3 contains 20 residues. Germline CDR1 reads SGHRS; CDR2 reads YFSETQ. This CDR3 reads CASSLDGEVGVISYNNEQFF.

The rearrangement uses TRBV4-1 and TRBJ2-6; TCRdb's D call of TRBD1 is untestable without DNA. The CDR3 consists of 16 residues. CDR1 MGHRA and CDR2 YSYEKL come from the germline V gene. The CDR3 loop is CASSQDTGPGANVLTF.